These 16 T cell receptor beta chains were all obtained from the same sample, sequenced in a study of cytomegalovirus exposure and HLA in healthy donors. The PCR was carried out with 60 Vbeta primers and 13 Jbeta primers. Sequencing was performed with immunoSEQ multiplex PCR; in TCRdb, only in-frame clones are kept and a portion is missing. The data contain some 180,000 clones, roughly 87% of them singletons. What was sequenced was PBMCs. The receptors were sampled from a girl under three years old in good health and CMV-seronegative.

The chain joins TRBV4-1 to TRBJ2-1; possibly TRBD2 for D (5 bases). CDR1 and CDR2 from the germline V gene are MGHRA and YSYEKL. Deletions cut 4 bases from V and 4 bases from J, with 11 bases between. The CDR3 spans 14 residues. The CDR3 nucleotides read TGCGCCAGCAGCCCCGACTATACGTACAATGAGCAGTTCTTC. Translating it yields CASSPDYTYNEQFF.

V usage is TRBV30 and J usage is TRBJ1-5; 9 bases are a match to TRBD1. CDR1 GTSNPN and CDR2 SVGIG come from the germline V gene (reference sequence). The junction had 6 bases not matched to a gene; V was cut back by 3 bases and J by 6 bases. This CDR3 has 14 amino acids. The CDR3 DNA reads TGTGCCTGGAGCCTGGGACAGGGAGGTCAGCCCCAGCATTTT. Residues: CAWSLGQGGQPQHF.

This clone turned up a few times. The chain joins TRBV6-6 to TRBJ2-7; TRBD1 is a possible D gene (6 bases). CDR1 is MNHNY, CDR2 SVGAGI, per germline (reference sequence). Trimming cost V 6 bases and J 3 bases, with 12 bases left between them. This CDR3 contains 13 residues. The CDR3: CASSPPDSYEQYF. In DNA, the CDR3 is TGTGCCAGCAGCCCTCCGGACAGCTACGAGCAGTACTTC.

The gene calls are TRBV7-6 and TRBJ2-4; 8 bases are shared with TRBD1. The CDR3 loop spans 15 amino acids. Germline loops: CDR1 SGHVS, CDR2 FNYEAQ. V lost 5 bases and J lost 8; bases outside the gene matches: 11. The CDR3 nucleotides are TGTGCCAGCAGCATTGGACAGGGTCGTAGTCACATTCAGTACTTC. It encodes CASSIGQGRSHIQYF.

This clone was recorded a few times. V is TRBV12-5 and J is TRBJ2-7; 9 bases map to TRBD1. The CDR3 spans 14 residues. Germline assignment: CDR1 LGHNT and CDR2 FRNRAP. J gave up 6 bases and V 5 bases, and 8 bases lay outside the gene matches. Here the CDR3 reads CASGRTGGPREQYF. DNA for the CDR3: TGTGCTAGTGGTAGAACAGGGGGCCCGCGCGAGCAGTACTTC.

This chain uses TRBV19 with TRBJ1-5; 7 bases match TRBD1. V was clipped by 3 bases and J by 4 bases; unmatched bases: 12. There are 17 residues in the CDR3. The germline V gene encodes CDR1 LNHDA and CDR2 SQIVND (reference sequence). Here the CDR3 DNA reads TGTGCCAGTAGTATCCTGCCCTCGGGACAGCAAAATCAGCCCCAGCATTTT. Amino acid sequence: CASSILPSGQQNQPQHF.

The chain recombines TRBV27 with TRBJ2-1, with 7 bases identical to TRBD1. Trimming cost V 2 bases and J 1 base; bases outside gene matches: 11. CDR1 MNHEY and CDR2 SMNVEV come from the germline V gene (reference sequence). The length of the CDR3 is 18 residues. In DNA form, the CDR3 reads TGTGCCAGCAGTTTAGGGGGACCGGGACAGCTTTCCTACAATGAGCAGTTCTTC. Translation: CASSLGGPGQLSYNEQFF.

This clone was seen only a few times. The gene calls are TRBV5-1 and TRBJ1-1; 8 bases map to TRBD1. After removal of 6 bases from V and 5 bases from J, the junction contained 15 bases not matched to a gene. The CDR3 length is 16 residues. Germline-derived CDR1 and CDR2 are SGHRS and YFSETQ. CDR3 amino acids: CASTLSDKTGVTEAFF. The CDR3 region has the DNA TGCGCCAGCACGCTTTCGGACAAGACAGGGGTGACTGAAGCTTTCTTT.

The chain combines TRBV18 with TRBJ2-7; 8 bases line up with TRBD1. Germline V gene lookup returns CDR1 KGHSH and CDR2 LQKENI. V dropped 3 bases and J dropped 4; count of bases not matched to a gene: 8. The CDR3 has 15 amino acids. DNA of the CDR3: TGTGCCAGCTCACCGGGGACAGGCGGGTGGTACGAGCAGTACTTC. It specifies CASSPGTGGWYEQYF.

This chain links TRBV25-1 with TRBJ1-4, with 11 positions matching TRBD1. CDR1 MGHDK and CDR2 SYGVNS come from the germline V gene. CDR3 length: 15 amino acids. The J segment lost 7 bases and the V segment lost 6 bases, leaving 7 bases of the junction unmatched. CDR3 DNA sequence: TGTGCCAGCAGCCGCAGGACAGGGGGCTCTGAAAAACTGTTTTTT. This encodes CASSRRTGGSEKLFF.

This chain uses TRBV5-1 with TRBJ1-6; D gene uncertain. The CDR3 has 13 amino acids. Germline loops: CDR1 SGHRS, CDR2 YFSETQ. Trimming left V 4 bases short and J 7 bases short, with 9 bases between. The CDR3 is CASSPEENSPLHF. The CDR3 DNA reads TGCGCCAGCAGCCCGGAGGAGAATTCACCCCTCCACTTT.

The rearrangement uses TRBV7-2 and TRBJ1-2; D is uncertain. V lost 4 bases and J lost 4, with 13 bases in between. Germline lookup yields CDR1 SGHTA and CDR2 FQGNSA. This CDR3 is 14 amino acids long. The CDR3 DNA reads as TGTGCCAGCAGCTCGACCGACGGACTCTATGGCTACACCTTC. Encoded protein: CASSSTDGLYGYTF.

V gene TRBV6-5 combines with J gene TRBJ2-7; TRBD2 agrees at 10 bases. V dropped 5 bases and J dropped 3; count of bases not matched to a gene: 4. The CDR3 loop spans 14 amino acids. Germline CDR1 reads MNHEY; CDR2 reads SVGAGI. CDR3 sequence: CASSLAGDLYEQYF. The CDR3 DNA is TGTGCCAGCAGTCTAGCGGGAGATCTCTACGAGCAGTACTTC.

The V gene is TRBV10-3, the J gene TRBJ2-7; 10 bases align to TRBD1. The germline CDR1 and CDR2 sequences are ENHRY and SYGVKD. The CDR3 covers 14 residues. J gave up 2 bases and V 6 bases, and 4 bases lay outside the gene matches. The CDR3 nucleotides are TGTGCCATCAGGACAGGGGGCACTACCTACGAGCAGTACTTC. Translated, it gives CAIRTGGTTYEQYF.

The V gene is TRBV2, the J gene TRBJ1-2, with TRBD1 matching over 12 bases. The CDR3 sequence is 14 residues long. Germline V CDR1 and CDR2: SNHLY, FYNNEI. Unmatched junction bases numbered 9, after V lost 8 bases and J lost 8 bases. The CDR3 DNA follows: TGTGCCAGCGGCCGGGACAGGGGGCGCGGGGGCTACACCTTC. It translates to CASGRDRGRGGYTF.

The chain joins TRBV5-1 to TRBJ2-3, with D possibly matching TRBD1 (6 bases). V was trimmed by 0 bases and J by 2 bases, leaving 13 bases between them. This CDR3 comprises 16 residues. Germline lookup yields CDR1 SGHRS and CDR2 YFSETQ. CDR3: CASSLGLAGVTDTQYF. The CDR3 DNA is TGCGCCAGCAGCTTGGGTTTGGCAGGGGTCACAGATACGCAGTATTTT.